Shown below are 4 T cell receptor beta chains from a single sample sequenced in a study of neoadjuvant anti-PD-1 for oral cavity cancer. Sample time point: after neoadjuvant nivolumab, at surgical resection. TCRdb's copy holds only in-frame clones and misses some; the assay was immunoSEQ multiplex PCR. The sample comprises 73,000 or so clones, roughly 84% of which are singletons, and nearly 3.5% rests with the top ten. The material was PBMCs, obtained after nivolumab (anti-PD-1) treatment. The receptors shown here come from a person aged 35-79 years with oral cavity squamous cell carcinoma.

The chain combines TRBV19 with TRBJ1-2, with TRBD1 matching over 10 bases. The CDR3 contains 15 residues. V lost 5 bases to trimming and J lost 7 bases; unmatched junction nucleotides: 10. Germline lookup yields CDR1 LNHDA and CDR2 SQIVND (reference sequence). The CDR3 DNA reads TGTGCCAGTAGTGCGAACCTCCGGGACAGGGGTGGCTACACCTTC. Encoded protein: CASSANLRDRGGYTF.

The CDR3 bases are TGTGCCAGCAGCTCGACAGGGATCTATGGCTACACCTTC. It is translated as CASSSTGIYGYTF. This chain joins TRBV11-3 and TRBJ1-2, with TRBD1 matching over 7 bases. The germline CDR1 and CDR2 sequences are SGHNT and YENEEA. J lost 4 bases, V lost 4 bases, and 3 bases had no gene match. CDR3 length: 13 amino acids.

The CDR3 spells CASSLRLGDEQYF. The CDR3 bases are TGTGCCAGCAGCCTTCGCCTAGGCGACGAGCAGTACTTC. The rearrangement uses TRBV4-2 and TRBJ2-7, with D hard to call. The V end lost 4 bases, the J end lost 5 bases, and 12 bases lay between the germline ends. Per germline, CDR1 LGHNA and CDR2 YNFKEQ. The length of the CDR3 is 13 residues.

V gene TRBV10-3 combines with J gene TRBJ2-5, with 7 bases that match TRBD1. From germline, CDR1 is ENHRY and CDR2 SYGVKD. Trimming at V came to 6 bases and at J to 3 bases, leaving 7 bases not matched to a gene. The CDR3 contains 14 residues. For the CDR3, the DNA is TGTGCCATCAGGGCCGGGACAGACGAAGAGACCCAGTACTTC. It translates to CAIRAGTDEETQYF.